This T cell receptor (beta chain) was sequenced for a study of blood T cell repertoires in COVID-19. Study at large: Samples taken during acute and convalescent COVID-19 were collected in the United States, Italy and Spain. Sample material is recorded as cDNA or gDNA derived from T cells, B-cell-depleted T cells, or PBMCs.

Clones were read by immunoSEQ multiplex PCR, and TCRdb kept only the in-frame ones, dropping some. The sample includes 200,000 to 250,000 clones, less than 90% of them seen just once. Assignments of participants to cohorts depended upon their own reported clinical history. For recovered donors of Cohort 3, there were two negative PCRs, clearance, or symptom resolution. Sequences were obtained from PBMCs or T cells enriched from blood (not recorded which). The TCR comes from a woman aged 30 to 39 who had recovered from COVID-19.

The CDR3 spells CSGQGHPGTEAFF. CDR3 in DNA: TGCAGCGGCCAGGGACACCCGGGTACTGAAGCTTTCTTT. This sequence joins TRBV29-1 and TRBJ1-1; D might be TRBD1 (6 bases). This CDR3 is built from 13 residues. Deletions cut 7 bases from V and 5 bases from J, with 17 bases between. CDR1 is SQVTM and CDR2 is ANQGSEA in the germline V gene.